The sequence of this TCR beta chain was determined in a study of shared clonotypes between healthy human individuals. Study at large: CD4 naive and CD4 memory each took three plates per donor, while CD8 naive took two and CD8 memory one.

Method: immunoSEQ multiplex PCR; TCRdb's copy keeps in-frame clones and lacks some. The sample lists about 2.4 million clones; roughly 93% were seen once. As for this clone: Its antigen is as yet unknown. The sample contains more than one DNA sequence encoding this CDR3.

Whole-study findings and limits: Larger richness was generally estimated for naive than memory subsets. The researchers took only blood, and tissue repertoires probably look different.

Germline values: CDR1 SGHRS, CDR2 YFSETQ. V was clipped by 3 bases and J by 3 bases; unmatched bases: 2. The CDR3 contains 16 residues. The investigators split CD4+ cells into a CD45RA+ naive subset and a CD45RA-negative memory subset. The material sequenced was naive CD4+ T cells from PBMCs. The subset here: CD45RA+ positively selected. This TCR came from a man in his late teens or twenties in good health. Some clones in this sample may be carry-over from other donors' samples. This chain uses TRBV5-1 with TRBJ2-1; 14 bases map to TRBD2. The CDR3 DNA reads TGCGCCAGCAGCTGGGGACTAGCGGGAGACTACAATGAGCAGTTCTTC. It specifies CASSWGLAGDYNEQFF.